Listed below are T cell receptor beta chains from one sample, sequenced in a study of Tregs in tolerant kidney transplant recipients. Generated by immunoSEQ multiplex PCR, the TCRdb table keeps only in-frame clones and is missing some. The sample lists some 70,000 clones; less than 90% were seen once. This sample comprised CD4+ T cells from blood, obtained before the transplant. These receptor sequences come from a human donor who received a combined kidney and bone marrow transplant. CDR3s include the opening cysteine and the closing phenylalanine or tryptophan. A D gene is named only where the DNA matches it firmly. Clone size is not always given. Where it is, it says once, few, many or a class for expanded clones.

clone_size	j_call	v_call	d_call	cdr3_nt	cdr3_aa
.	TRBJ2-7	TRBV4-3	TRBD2	TGCGCCAGCAGCCAAGTCAGCGGGAGTCCCTACGAGCAGTACTTC	CASSQVSGSPYEQYF
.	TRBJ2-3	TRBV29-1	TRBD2	TGCAGCGTTCTCGGACTAGCGGGTCGCACAGATACGCAGTATTTT	CSVLGLAGRTDTQYF
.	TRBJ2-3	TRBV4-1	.	TGCGCCAGCAGCCAAAGGGGAGTAGCGGAGACCACAGATACGCAGTATTTT	CASSQRGVAETTDTQYF
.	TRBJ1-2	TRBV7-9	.	TGTGCCAGCAGCTTAGTTTCGGGGAACTATGGCTACACCTTC	CASSLVSGNYGYTF
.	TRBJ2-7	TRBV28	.	TGTGCCAGCAATGGGGGCGCTTCCCACGAGCAGTACTTC	CASNGGASHEQYF
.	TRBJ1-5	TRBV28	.	TGTGCCAGCAGTCGGGGGGCCCCGGGTCAGCCCCAGCATTTT	CASSRGAPGQPQHF
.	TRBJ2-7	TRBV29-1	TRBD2	TGCAGCGTTGTTCTAAGCGGGATCTACGAGCAGTACTTC	CSVVLSGIYEQYF
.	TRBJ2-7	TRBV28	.	TGTGCCAGCACCGACAGCTCCTACGAGCAGTACTTC	CASTDSSYEQYF
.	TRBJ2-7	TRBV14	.	TGTGCCAGCAGCCCGATCGGGGCGCATCGCGGGATAAACGAGCAGTACTTC	CASSPIGAHRGINEQYF
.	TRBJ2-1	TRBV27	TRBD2	TGTGCCAGCAGTACAACGGGAGGGCCGTACAATGAGCAGTTCTTC	CASSTTGGPYNEQFF
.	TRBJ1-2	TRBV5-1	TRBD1	TGCGCCAGCAGCTCAGGACAGGGAGGTCCAATTAACTATGGCTACACCTTC	CASSSGQGGPINYGYTF
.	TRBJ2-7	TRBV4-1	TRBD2	TGCGCCAGCAGCCAAGTTGGTTTGAGTGCTAGCGGGAGGATCTACGAGCAGTACTTC	CASSQVGLSASGRIYEQYF
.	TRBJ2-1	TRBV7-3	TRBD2	TGTGCCAGCAGCTTAGGGGGGGGAGGGCTAAATGAGCAGTTCTTC	CASSLGGGGLNEQFF
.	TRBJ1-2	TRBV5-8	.	TGTGCCAGCAGCTTGGGTTCGGGTTTGTCGGACTATGGCTACACCTTC	CASSLGSGLSDYGYTF
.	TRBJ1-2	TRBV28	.	TGTGCCAGCAACCACAGGAGCGGCTACACCTTC	CASNHRSGYTF
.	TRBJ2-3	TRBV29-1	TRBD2	TGCAGCGTCGCTAGCGGGTTGGCAGATACGCAGTATTTT	CSVASGLADTQYF
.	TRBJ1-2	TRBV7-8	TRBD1	TGTGCCAGCAGCTCCTCCGGGACAGCCGAGCGCTATGGCTACACCTTC	CASSSSGTAERYGYTF
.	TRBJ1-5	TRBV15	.	TGTGCCACCAGCACCGATTACTACAATCAGCCCCAGCATTTT	CATSTDYYNQPQHF
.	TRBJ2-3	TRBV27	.	TGTGCCAGCAGTTTTGCGATCACAGATACGCAGTATTTT	CASSFAITDTQYF
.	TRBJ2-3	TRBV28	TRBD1	TGTGCCAGCAGTTTTGGGGGACAGTGGGAAGATACGCAGTATTTT	CASSFGGQWEDTQYF
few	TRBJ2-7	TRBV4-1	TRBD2	TGCGCCAGCAGCCACGTAGCGGGATCCGGCGAGCAGTACTTC	CASSHVAGSGEQYF